This passage covers 23 T cell receptor beta chains from one sample sequenced in a study of T cells after somatic rescue of genetic block. Sequencing used immunoSEQ multiplex PCR; TCRdb keeps in-frame clones, though not all of them. This sample has 70,000 or so clones, with 80% to 95% found just once. Sequenced material: peripheral blood mononuclear cells (PBMCs). The origin of the receptors is a man aged 40-55 years.

The chain employs TRBV5-8 and TRBJ2-7; no firm D call. The CDR3 extends over 12 amino acids. From germline, CDR1 is SGHTS and CDR2 YDEGEE. Trimming shortened V by 4 bases and J by 2 bases, and 7 bases separated the two germline ends. The CDR3: CASSPQTYEQYF. CDR3 sequence (DNA): TGTGCCAGCAGCCCCCAGACCTACGAGCAGTACTTC.

This chain uses TRBV5-4 with TRBJ2-7; D unclear. CDR3 length: 16 residues. V lost 4 bases to trimming and J lost 3 bases, with 20 bases between them. Germline CDR1 is SGHNT and CDR2 is YYREEE (reference sequence). The CDR3 is CASSRMGSRVVYEQYF. In DNA form, the CDR3 reads TGTGCCAGCAGCCGGATGGGTTCAAGGGTGGTCTACGAGCAGTACTTC.

This chain uses TRBV21-1 with TRBJ2-1; no check of the table's D call, TRBD2, against the DNA was made. TRBV21-1 is noted as a pseudogene. The CDR3 runs 15 residues. The CDR3 protein is CASSIPAGKYNEQFF. CDR3 DNA: TGTGCCAGCAGCATACCAGCGGGAAAGTACAATGAGCAGTTCTTC.

The genes are TRBV7-9 and TRBJ2-2, with D tentatively TRBD2 (6 bases). The CDR3 contains 16 residues. V was cut by 4 bases and J by 2 bases, with 14 bases left in between. The germline CDR1 and CDR2 sequences are SEHNR and FQNEAQ (reference sequence). The DNA of the CDR3 is TGTGCCAGCAGCTCCTGGGGACTCCGAAACACCGGGGAGCTGTTTTTT. It is translated as CASSSWGLRNTGELFF.

Here the CDR3 DNA reads TGCGCCAGCAGCCAAGACGAACGGGCAGGGGGCCAAGAGACCCAGTACTTC. Residues: CASSQDERAGGQETQYF. The genes are TRBV4-1 and TRBJ2-5, with 7 bases aligning to TRBD1. The CDR3 has 17 amino acids. The trim removed 0 bases at V and 1 base at J, leaving 8 bases unmatched. Per the germline V gene, CDR1 is MGHRA and CDR2 is YSYEKL.

The chain joins TRBV6-1 to TRBJ1-5; D is unclear. CDR1 and CDR2 from the germline V gene are MNHNS and SASEGT. V dropped 3 bases and J dropped 3 bases, with 6 bases sitting between them. The CDR3 is 13 residues long. CDR3 in amino acids: CASSDLYNQPQHF. In nucleotides, the CDR3 is TGTGCCAGCAGTGACCTTTACAATCAGCCCCAGCATTTT.

V gene TRBV5-4 combines with J gene TRBJ2-5; TRBD2 agrees at 10 bases. Germline V lookup: CDR1 SGHNT, CDR2 YYREEE (reference sequence). After removal of 5 bases from V and 0 bases from J, the junction contained 7 bases not matched to a gene. The CDR3 consists of 16 residues. CDR3 coding DNA: TGTGCCAGCAGAATAGCGGGGGGCCGGTACCAAGAGACCCAGTACTTC. Its translation: CASRIAGGRYQETQYF.

The chain combines TRBV9 with TRBJ2-1; 10 nucleotides line up with TRBD2. Germline loops: CDR1 SGDLS, CDR2 YYNGEE. Trimming cost V 0 bases and J 7 bases; bases outside gene matches: 7. This CDR3 is built from 16 residues. The CDR3: CASSVAPSGGHNEQFF. As DNA, the CDR3 is TGTGCCAGCAGCGTAGCCCCTAGCGGGGGCCATAATGAGCAGTTCTTC. The full variable domain, completed using reference TRBV9 and TRBJ2-1, is DSGVTQTPKHLITATGQRVTLRCSPRSGDLSVYWYQQSLDQGLQFLIQYYNGEERAKGNILERFSAQQFPDLHSELNLSSLELGDSALYFCASSVAPSGGHNEQFFGPGTRLTVL.

The chain links TRBV5-4 to TRBJ2-4, with D possibly being TRBD1 or TRBD2 (5 bases each). This CDR3 has 14 residues. Per germline, CDR1 SGHNT and CDR2 YYREEE (reference sequence). The V end was cut by 4 bases, the J end by 7 bases, with 15 bases between. DNA of the CDR3: TGTGCCAGCAGCAACCGGGGCAGGGACAACATTCAGTACTTC. This gives the protein CASSNRGRDNIQYF. Full variable domain (rest looked up from reference TRBV5-4 and TRBJ2-4): ETGVTQSPTHLIKTRGQQVTLRCSSQSGHNTVSWYQQALGQGPQFIFQYYREEENGRGNFPPRFSGLQFPNYSSELNVNALELDDSALYLCASSNRGRDNIQYFGAGTRLSVL.

The chain employs TRBV6-1 and TRBJ2-5; D gene uncertain. Trimming took 6 bases from V and 3 from J, leaving 8 bases between them. The CDR3 runs to 12 residues. Germline V CDR1 and CDR2: MNHNS, SASEGT. DNA of the CDR3: TGTGCCAGCAGCTCCCCGGAAGAGACCCAGTACTTC. Protein product: CASSSPEETQYF.

The genes are TRBV13 and TRBJ2-3; tentatively, D is TRBD1 (6 bases). The ends were cut back, 6 bases at V and 4 bases at J, with 11 bases in the middle. Germline loops: CDR1 PRHDT, CDR2 FYEKMQ (reference sequence). This CDR3 spans 13 amino acids. The CDR3 loop reads CASRPQGPDTQYF. CDR3 DNA: TGTGCCAGCAGGCCACAGGGCCCAGATACGCAGTATTTT. Based on the CDR3 plus reference TRBV13 and TRBJ2-3, the full variable domain is AAGVIQSPRHLIKEKRETATLKCYPIPRHDTVYWYQQGPGQDPQFLISFYEKMQSDKGSIPDRFSAQQFSDYHSELNMSSLELGDSALYFCASRPQGPDTQYFGPGTRLTVL.

The chain uses TRBV25-1 and TRBJ2-3, with 8 bases lining up with TRBD1. The CDR3 length is 17 residues. Germline trimming cut 1 base from V and 2 bases from J; bases unmatched to any gene: 8. Per the germline V gene, CDR1 is MGHDK and CDR2 is SYGVNS. CDR3 nucleotides: TGTGCCAGCAGTGAATGGGGGAGACAGGGGTACACAGATACGCAGTATTTT. Its protein is CASSEWGRQGYTDTQYF.

The rearrangement uses TRBV11-2 and TRBJ2-2; 9 positions agree with TRBD2. The CDR3 length is 16 residues. V lost 2 bases and J lost 6; bases outside the gene matches: 7. Germline CDR1 and CDR2: SGHAT and FQNNGV. CDR3 residues: CASSLFRGRASGELFF. Here the CDR3 DNA reads TGTGCCAGCAGCTTATTTCGCGGGAGGGCCTCCGGGGAGCTGTTTTTT.

This chain uses TRBV10-1 with TRBJ1-2, with 9 bases lining up with TRBD1. This CDR3 has 13 residues. J lost 6 bases, V lost 3 bases, and 2 bases had no gene match. Germline loops: CDR1 WNHNN, CDR2 SYGVQD (reference sequence). The CDR3 reads CASSDGQGNGYTF. The CDR3 DNA is TGCGCCAGCAGTGACGGACAGGGGAATGGCTACACCTTC.

J is TRBJ2-5 and V is TRBV5-1; no definite D call. Judging by the DNA end, TRBJ2-7 fits better; the J call may be wrong. Germline values: CDR1 SGHRS, CDR2 YFSETQ. The CDR3 sequence is 13 residues long. CDR3 DNA sequence: TGCGCCAGCAGCTACAGTCCATCCTACGAGCAGTACTTC. Its translation is CASSYSPSYEQYF.

The chain uses TRBV5-4 and TRBJ1-1; weak D call: TRBD1 (6 bases). This CDR3 spans 15 amino acids. V was clipped by 1 base and J by 6 bases, with 16 bases between them. Germline V lookup: CDR1 SGHNT, CDR2 YYREEE (reference sequence). Here the CDR3 DNA reads TGTGCCAGCAGCTTGTCGGGTTTAGGACAGTCTGAAGCTTTCTTT. Protein sequence: CASSLSGLGQSEAFF.

This chain joins TRBV6-6 and TRBJ1-1; the match to TRBD1 covers 10 bases. Germline trimming cut 7 bases from V and 1 base from J; bases unmatched to any gene: 6. Germline V gene data show CDR1 as MNHNY and CDR2 as SVGAGI (reference sequence). The CDR3 length is 15 residues. CDR3: CASTGRDRGNTEAFF. Here the CDR3 DNA reads TGTGCCAGCACCGGGCGGGACAGGGGGAACACTGAAGCTTTCTTT.

In its sample, this clone was seen once. V usage is TRBV7-9 and J usage is TRBJ2-5; D is uncertain. Germline CDR1 and CDR2: SEHNR and FQNEAQ (reference sequence). The CDR3 contains 15 residues. V was trimmed by 5 bases and J by 5 bases, leaving 18 bases between them. The CDR3 loop is CASSPRRSLGETQYF. CDR3 nucleotide sequence: TGTGCCAGCAGCCCCCGACGGTCCCTCGGGGAGACCCAGTACTTC.

This clone was seen only a few times. J is TRBJ2-2 and V is TRBV2; D call uncertain. This CDR3 is built from 14 residues. CDR1 and CDR2 (germline): SNHLY, FYNNEI. The V and J ends lost 6 bases and 5 bases respectively, with 13 bases between them. CDR3 sequence reads: CASSPSGVTGELFF. CDR3 DNA sequence: TGTGCCAGCAGCCCCTCTGGGGTGACCGGGGAGCTGTTTTTT.

The chain links TRBV19 to TRBJ2-3, with 9 positions matching TRBD2. The CDR3 consists of 16 residues. V trimming: 7 bases; J trimming: 1 base; junction bases outside the gene matches: 9. The germline gives CDR1 LNHDA, CDR2 SQIVND (reference sequence). In DNA form, the CDR3 reads TGTGCCAGTAACGGCGGGAGGGCCGAGGGCACAGATACGCAGTATTTT. Amino acid sequence: CASNGGRAEGTDTQYF.

The V call is TRBV30, the J call TRBJ1-2; 8 positions agree with TRBD1. CDR3 length equals 13 residues. V was clipped by 3 bases and J by 4 bases; unmatched bases: 4. Germline CDR1 GTSNPN, CDR2 SVGIG (reference sequence). CDR3 DNA sequence: TGTGCCTGGAGCAACAGGGGGGCCTATGGCTACACCTTC. It translates to CAWSNRGAYGYTF.

The rearrangement links TRBV7-9 to TRBJ2-5; D gene ambiguous. Germline-derived CDR1 and CDR2 are SEHNR and FQNEAQ (reference sequence). Trimming removed 4 bases from V and 5 bases from J, with 20 bases in between. The CDR3 extends over 16 amino acids. CDR3: CASSSSRLLRYETQYF. CDR3 coding DNA: TGTGCCAGCAGCTCTTCTCGACTCTTAAGGTATGAGACCCAGTACTTC. Supplemented by reference TRBV7-9 and TRBJ2-5, the full variable domain reads DTGVSQNPRHKITKRGQNVTFRCDPISEHNRLYWYRQTLGQGPEFLTYFQNEAQLEKSRLLSDRFSAERPKGSFSTLEIQRTEQGDSAMYLCASSSSRLLRYETQYFGPGTRLLVL.

This clone was seen only a few times. The chain combines TRBV6-1 with TRBJ2-7; D is uncertain. Between the trimmed V and J ends, which lost 2 bases and 2 bases, there was a span of 10 bases. Germline-derived CDR1 and CDR2 are MNHNS and SASEGT. CDR3 length equals 14 residues. For the CDR3, the DNA is TGTGCCAGCAGTGAAAGCCAGGTAACCTACGAGCAGTACTTC. It yields the protein CASSESQVTYEQYF.